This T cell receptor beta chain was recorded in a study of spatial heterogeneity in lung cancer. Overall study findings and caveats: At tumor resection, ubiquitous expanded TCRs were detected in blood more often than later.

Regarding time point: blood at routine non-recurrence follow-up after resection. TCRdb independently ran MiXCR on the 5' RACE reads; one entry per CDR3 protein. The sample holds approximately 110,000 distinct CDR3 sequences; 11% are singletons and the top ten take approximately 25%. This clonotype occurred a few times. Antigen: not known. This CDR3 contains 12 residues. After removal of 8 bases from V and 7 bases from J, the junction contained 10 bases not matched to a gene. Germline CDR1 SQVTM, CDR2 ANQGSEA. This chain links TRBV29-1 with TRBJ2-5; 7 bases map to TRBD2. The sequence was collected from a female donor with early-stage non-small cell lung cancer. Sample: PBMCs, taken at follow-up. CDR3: CSLREVGGTQYF. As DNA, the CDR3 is TGCAGCCTCCGGGAGGTGGGGGGGACCCAGTACTTC.